These T cell receptor beta chains were read from a single sample in a study of T cells in Graves' hyperthyroidism and ophthalmopathy. Using its own MiXCR run on the multiplex PCR reads, TCRdb lists one record per CDR3 protein. The table has approximately 420,000 distinct CDR3 sequences, 15% seen once; the top ten hold 30% to 35%. Sequencing input: blood. The receptors originated from a woman in her twenties or thirties with Graves' hyperthyroidism. The conserved cysteine and the conserved F or W are not part of the CDR3 here.

TRBJ2-7	TRBV2	ASKQGAQALAALLTDEQY
TRBJ2-1	TRBV7-6	ASSPNLAGWDEQF
TRBJ1-2	TRBV27	ASSVGSPNYGYT
TRBJ2-3	TRBV18	ASSPPGRGPDTQY
TRBJ1-2	TRBV12-3/TRBV12-4	ASSFHGSRGGYT
TRBJ2-1	TRBV5-1	ASSRRGGGDYNYNEQF
TRBJ1-6	TRBV19	ASREEDSPLH
TRBJ1-4	TRBV4-1	ASRIPGATNEKLF
TRBJ2-5	TRBV11-2	ASSTGRLADQETQY
TRBJ2-2	TRBV7-8	ATRTGANTGELF
TRBJ2-1	TRBV7-9	ASSQPSGRRYNEQF
TRBJ2-1	TRBV30	AWTTGPNEQF
TRBJ2-2	TRBV3-1	ASSQGHGLAGNTGELF
TRBJ2-3	TRBV10-3	ATYRTSGSTPDTQY
TRBJ2-3	TRBV5-1	ASSFTSGRRSPTDTQY
TRBJ2-3	TRBV28	ASSPLITSVADTQY
TRBJ1-1	TRBV14	ASSRTQGPTEAF
TRBJ2-7	TRBV5-1	ASSPGGTESYEQY
TRBJ1-6	TRBV28	ASRRTGGSPLH
TRBJ1-1	TRBV5-1	ASSSLDARLTEAF